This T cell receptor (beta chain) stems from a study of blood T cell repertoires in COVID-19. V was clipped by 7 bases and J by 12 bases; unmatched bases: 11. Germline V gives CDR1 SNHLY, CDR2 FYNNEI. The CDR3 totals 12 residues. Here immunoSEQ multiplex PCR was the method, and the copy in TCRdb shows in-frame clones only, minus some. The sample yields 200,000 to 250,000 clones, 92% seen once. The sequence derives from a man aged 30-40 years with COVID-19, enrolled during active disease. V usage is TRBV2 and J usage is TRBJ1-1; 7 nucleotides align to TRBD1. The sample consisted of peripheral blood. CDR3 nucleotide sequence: TGTGCCAGCACTCTTAGACAGGGCCAGACTTTCTTT. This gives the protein CASTLRQGQTFF.